These 16 T cell receptor beta chains originate from one sample sequenced in a study of regulatory T cells in long-lasting Graves disease. Building the TCR beta libraries relied on iRepertoire HTBI primers, and CDR3 regions underwent Arm-PCR. TCRdb re-called the multiplex PCR reads with MiXCR, one entry per CDR3 protein. Of approximately 400,000 distinct CDR3 sequences in the sample, 15% were seen once. The time point denotes: newly diagnosed GD, antithyroid drugs for less than 3 months. The TCR library used RNA extracted from PBMCs. Separately, the same data were catalogued under a study of T cells in Graves' hyperthyroidism and ophthalmopathy.

Material: peripheral blood mononuclear cells (PBMCs), obtained at new diagnosis, from a patient treated with antithyroid drugs. All receptors derive from a woman aged 40-49 years with Graves disease.

This clonotype was seen many times. The chain couples TRBV28 to TRBJ2-7; 12 bases line up with TRBD2. V lost 5 bases and J lost 7; bases outside the gene matches: 15. CDR1 MDHEN and CDR2 SYDVKM come from the germline V gene. The CDR3 consists of 17 residues. This CDR3 is CASSMWGTTSGGEEQYF. CDR3 DNA: TGTGCCAGCAGTATGTGGGGTACGACTAGCGGGGGTGAAGAGCAGTACTTC.

The chain is built from TRBV28 and TRBJ2-7; D is possibly TRBD1 or TRBD2 (7 bases each). Germline CDR1 is MDHEN and CDR2 is SYDVKM. This CDR3 region has 14 residues. Between the trimmed V and J ends, which lost 5 bases and 2 bases, there was a span of 13 bases. CDR3 protein: CASSQAGTAYEQYF. The CDR3 DNA reads as TGTGCCAGCAGTCAAGCGGGGACAGCCTACGAGCAGTACTTC.

As concerns this clonotype: A much more abundant neighbour one base away suggests this may be a read error. The V and J genes are TRBV7-9 and TRBJ2-1; the match to TRBD2 covers 12 bases. Trimming removed 5 bases from V and 0 bases from J; junction bases left unmatched: 2. Germline V gene data show CDR1 as SEHNR and CDR2 as FQNEAQ (reference sequence). The CDR3 spans 16 residues. The CDR3 sequence: CASSRTSGISYNEQFF. The CDR3 coding sequence is TGTGCCAGCAGCCGGACTAGCGGGATCTCCTACAATGAGCAGTTCTTC.

The table lists this clonotype with many counts. The chain joins TRBV7-2 to TRBJ2-7; 8 bases line up with TRBD2. The germline gives CDR1 SGHTA, CDR2 FQGNSA. The CDR3 covers 18 residues. Trimming cost V 5 bases and J 3 bases; bases outside gene matches: 18. The CDR3 DNA is TGTGCCAGCAGCCCCCGACCCGCAACTAGCGGCAGAAACTACGAGCAGTACTTC. Translation gives CASSPRPATSGRNYEQYF.

This clonotype has ten or more counts. J is TRBJ2-1 and V is TRBV6-5; the D is unclear. Germline CDR1 is MNHEY and CDR2 is SVGAGI. The CDR3 is 15 amino acids. The V end lost 2 bases, the J end lost 0 bases, and 8 bases lay between the germline ends. The CDR3 sequence: CASSYVAASYNEQFF. Here the CDR3 DNA reads TGTGCCAGCAGTTACGTAGCAGCCTCCTACAATGAGCAGTTCTTC.

The table lists this clonotype with many counts. The chain combines TRBV2 with TRBJ2-3; 7 nucleotides line up with TRBD1. The CDR3 has 17 amino acids. Germline CDR1 SNHLY, CDR2 FYNNEI. The ends lost 10 bases at V and 2 bases at J; junction bases unmatched: 18. The CDR3 nucleotides are TGTGCCATCCCACCCCTTCGGAGGACAGGAAACACAGATACGCAGTATTTT. This encodes CAIPPLRRTGNTDTQYF. The full variable domain, completed using reference TRBV2 and TRBJ2-3, is EPEVTQTPSHQVTQMGQEVILRCVPISNHLYFYWYRQILGQKVEFLVSFYNNEISEKSEIFDDQFSVERPDGSNFTLKIRSTKLEDSAMYFCAIPPLRRTGNTDTQYFGPGTRLTVL.

The rearrangement links TRBV18 to TRBJ1-2; D not certain. The CDR3 loop spans 14 amino acids. Germline-derived CDR1 and CDR2 are KGHSH and LQKENI. V was pared by 3 bases and J by 3 bases, with 11 bases between. CDR3 region: CASSPQRTDYGYTF. The CDR3 DNA reads as TGTGCCAGCTCACCGCAACGGACGGACTATGGCTACACCTTC. Supplemented by reference TRBV18 and TRBJ1-2, the full variable domain reads NAGVMQNPRHLVRRRGQEARLRCSPMKGHSHVYWYRQLPEEGLKFMVYLQKENIIDESGMPKERFSAEFPKEGPSILRIQQVVRGDSAAYFCASSPQRTDYGYTFGSGTRLTVV.

This clonotype was counted ten times or more. This sequence joins TRBV5-1 and TRBJ2-5, with D tentatively TRBD2 (6 bases). Germline CDR1 and CDR2: SGHRS and YFSETQ. V was clipped by 3 bases and J by 1 base, with 13 bases between them. The CDR3 spans 15 residues. In DNA, the CDR3 is TGCGCCAGCAGCTCCGGGGAGGCAACCCAAGAGACCCAGTACTTC. Its translation: CASSSGEATQETQYF.

This clonotype showed up just a few times. V is TRBV11-3 and J is TRBJ1-5; unclear D gene. The V end lost 10 bases, the J end lost 5 bases, and 9 bases lay between the germline ends. The CDR3 is 11 amino acids. Germline CDR1 and CDR2: SGHNT and YENEEA. CDR3 DNA: TGTGCCACCAAGGAGGATCAGCCCCAGCATTTT. This encodes CATKEDQPQHF.

This clonotype was counted ten times or more. V is TRBV11-3 and J is TRBJ2-2; 8 bases align to TRBD1. Germline lookup yields CDR1 SGHNT and CDR2 YENEEA. V shed 5 bases and J 0 bases; nucleotides not matched to a gene: 8. The CDR3 is made up of 17 amino acids. The CDR3 DNA reads TGTGCCAGCAGCCCACCGGGACAGGAATCGAACACCGGGGAGCTGTTTTTT. Translation: CASSPPGQESNTGELFF.

This clonotype was counted only a few times. The chain combines TRBV5-1 with TRBJ2-1; D is perhaps TRBD2 (7 bases). This CDR3 spans 14 amino acids. Germline V lookup: CDR1 SGHRS, CDR2 YFSETQ. With 3 bases removed from V and 10 bases from J, the gap between germline ends came to 17 bases. CDR3 protein: CASSSQWGGGEQFF. The CDR3 bases are TGCGCCAGCAGCTCCCAATGGGGGGGGGGCGAGCAGTTCTTC. The whole variable domain, remainder taken from reference TRBV5-1 and TRBJ2-1, is KAGVTQTPRYLIKTRGQQVTLSCSPISGHRSVSWYQQTPGQGLQFLFEYFSETQRNKGNFPGRFSGRQFSNSRSEMNVSTLELGDSALYLCASSSQWGGGEQFFGPGTRLTVL.

This clonotype was found many times. This chain connects TRBV7-9 to TRBJ2-1; D call uncertain. Germline assignment: CDR1 SEHNR and CDR2 FQNEAQ (reference sequence). The CDR3 is 13 amino acids. Trimming removed 2 bases from V and 7 bases from J, with 9 bases in between. The CDR3 DNA is TGTGCCAGCAGCTTAAGGACCGGTAATGAGCAGTTCTTC. As protein: CASSLRTGNEQFF.

This clonotype showed up many times. The CDR3 loop reads CASSLGVSSPLHF. For the CDR3, the DNA is TGTGCCAGCAGCTTAGGGGTCTCCTCACCCCTCCACTTT. The chain is built from TRBV7-2 and TRBJ1-6, with D unclear. The CDR3 loop spans 13 amino acids. Germline values: CDR1 SGHTA, CDR2 FQGNSA. The V end lost 1 base, the J end lost 10 bases, and 8 bases lay between the germline ends.

The chain employs TRBV28 and TRBJ2-1, with D possibly TRBD2 on 5 matching bases. The CDR3 runs 14 residues. Germline CDR1 reads MDHEN; CDR2 reads SYDVKM. The germline V and J ends were trimmed by 3 bases and 2 bases, with 8 bases remaining between them. CDR3 sequence reads: CASSFEGPYNEQFF. As DNA, the CDR3 is TGTGCCAGCAGTTTTGAGGGTCCCTACAATGAGCAGTTCTTC. The whole variable domain, filled in from reference TRBV28 and TRBJ2-1, reads DVKVTQSSRYLVKRTGEKVFLECVQDMDHENMFWYRQDPGLGLRLIYFSYDVKMKEKGDIPEGYSVSREKKERFSLILESASTNQTSMYLCASSFEGPYNEQFFGPGTRLTVL.

J is TRBJ1-2 and V is TRBV7-9; TRBD1 matches at 10 bases. The CDR3 extends over 16 amino acids. Germline trimming cut 5 bases from V and 6 bases from J; bases unmatched to any gene: 12. Looked up from germline, CDR1 is SEHNR and CDR2 is FQNEAQ (reference sequence). The CDR3 DNA is TGTGCCAGCAGCGACCGGGACAGGGGAGGGAGACATGGCTACACCTTC. It specifies CASSDRDRGGRHGYTF.

This clonotype appeared many times. V gene TRBV3-1 combines with J gene TRBJ2-7; no firm D call. V dropped 2 bases and J dropped 7 bases, with 27 bases sitting between them. Germline V lookup: CDR1 LGHDT, CDR2 YNNKEL (reference sequence). The CDR3 length is 18 residues. CDR3 DNA: TGTGCCAGCAGCCAAAAGCCTCAGCCCGGGTTTCTGGCGAGGGAGCAGTACTTC. Translating gives CASSQKPQPGFLAREQYF.